This T cell receptor (beta chain) was sequenced in a study of cytomegalovirus exposure and HLA in healthy donors. Study context: A prior study identified 117 million unique TCR beta sequences from roughly 180 million T cells. Tens of millions of unique TCRs from HLA-typed donors made up an early data release.

This clone was seen a few times. Its specificity is unknown. The PCR contained 60 Vbeta and 13 Jbeta primers. Using immunoSEQ multiplex PCR, the repertoire was profiled, and TCRdb retains in-frame clones only, with some absent. Here the sample spans around 170,000 clones, around 77% being singletons. Points from the study as a whole: Cytomegalovirus association was assigned to over 150 TCR beta chains.

The germline V gene has CDR1 SGHTA and CDR2 FQGNSA. The CDR3 has 14 amino acids. Trimming stripped 1 base from V and 5 bases from J, with 12 bases between. The sequencing input was PBMCs. The rearrangement joins TRBV7-2 to TRBJ2-7; D is perhaps TRBD2 (5 bases). The clonotype was recovered from a woman aged 25 to 39 in good health and CMV-seronegative. The CDR3 region has the DNA TGTGCCAGCAGCTTAGGGCTAGCTCTGGACGAGCAGTACTTC. Encoded protein: CASSLGLALDEQYF.